This TCR beta chain is drawn from a study of response to subunit inactivated influenza vaccine. TCRdb analysed the RT-PCR reads with MiXCR anew, one entry per CDR3 protein. The table has 150,000 to 200,000 distinct CDR3 sequences, 12% seen once. V trimming: 8 bases; J trimming: 6 bases; junction bases outside the gene matches: 9. The CDR3 sequence is 14 residues long. CDR1 is DFQATT and CDR2 is SNEGSKA in the germline V gene (reference sequence). The same data also went into a second study, on T cells expressing NK-cell markers. As reported in that work: A 5'RACE template switching approach incorporating UMIs was used to make TCR beta cDNA. CD3+CD56+NKG2C+, CD3+CD56+NKG2C- and CD3+CD56-NKG2C+ T cells, once sorted, supplied the TCR beta repertoires. The eight sequenced donors comprised seven who were HCMV-seropositive and one who was seronegative. The authors restricted sorting to alpha-beta TCR T cells with an anti-gamma-delta TCR antibody in several experiments.

The receptor was derived from a man in his forties or fifties who received an inactivated influenza vaccine. The source was CD8+ T cells sorted from PBMCs, collected less than 13 days after vaccination. The chain joins TRBV20-1 to TRBJ2-1, with 11 bases lining up with TRBD1. The CDR3 loop reads CSTEKGTGGNEQFF. CDR3 bases: TGCAGTACCGAAAAGGGGACAGGGGGCAATGAGCAGTTCTTC.